What follows are 30 T cell receptor beta chains derived from one specimen sequenced in a study of blood T cell repertoires in COVID-19. Clones were read by immunoSEQ multiplex PCR, and TCRdb kept only the in-frame ones, dropping some. The sample carries about 91,000 clones, approximately 90% recorded once. Sequenced: peripheral blood. The receptors shown here come from a man between 65 and 79 years old with acute or convalescent COVID-19.

The gene calls are TRBV11-2 and TRBJ1-4; 11 nucleotides align to TRBD1. The CDR3 length is 16 residues. Germline V gene data show CDR1 as SGHAT and CDR2 as FQNNGV. V was clipped by 5 bases and J by 7 bases; unmatched bases: 9. CDR3 sequence reads: CASSTRTGGELEKLFF. The DNA for the CDR3 is TGTGCCAGCAGCACCCGGACAGGGGGCGAACTTGAAAAACTGTTTTTT.

The chain joins TRBV5-5 to TRBJ1-2; 10 positions agree with TRBD1. Germline V CDR1 and CDR2: SGHKS, YYEKEE (reference sequence). This CDR3 comprises 16 residues. V lost 0 bases to trimming and J lost 2 bases; unmatched junction nucleotides: 4. CDR3: CASSLVPGQGNYGYTF. CDR3 nucleotide sequence: TGTGCCAGCAGCTTGGTGCCGGGACAGGGGAACTATGGCTACACCTTC.

The chain has TRBV10-2 and TRBJ2-2; TRBD2 agrees at 12 bases. The CDR3 length is 15 residues. V shed 4 bases, J shed 6 bases, and the junction held 3 bases outside the gene matches. Germline-derived CDR1 and CDR2 are WSHSY and SAAADI. The CDR3 nucleotides read TGCGCCAGCAGTGCCTCTAGCGGGGGGGCCGGGGAGCTGTTTTTT. It translates to CASSASSGGAGELFF.

The V and J genes are TRBV19 and TRBJ1-1; D is uncertain. Germline CDR1 and CDR2: LNHDA and SQIVND (reference sequence). The CDR3 sequence is 13 residues long. The V end lost 1 base, the J end lost 6 bases, and 9 bases lay between the germline ends. The CDR3 sequence: CASSIAPGSEAFF. The CDR3 DNA reads as TGTGCCAGTAGTATAGCCCCCGGGTCTGAAGCTTTCTTT. The whole variable domain, remainder taken from reference TRBV19 and TRBJ1-1, is DGGITQSPKYLFRKEGQNVTLSCEQNLNHDAMYWYRQDPGQGLRLIYYSQIVNDFQKGDIAEGYSVSREKKESFPLTVTSAQKNPTAFYLCASSIAPGSEAFFGQGTRLTVV.

This rearrangement joins TRBV4-1 to TRBJ1-4; 8 bases match TRBD1. The germline V gene encodes CDR1 MGHRA and CDR2 YSYEKL. The junction had 2 bases not matched to a gene; V was cut back by 1 base and J by 4 bases. This CDR3 contains 15 residues. In nucleotides, the CDR3 is TGCGCCAGCAGCCAAGTTGGGACAGGTAATGAAAAACTGTTTTTT. It specifies CASSQVGTGNEKLFF.

The chain uses TRBV6-1 and TRBJ1-4, with 8 positions matching TRBD1. Germline CDR1 MNHNS, CDR2 SASEGT. The CDR3 sequence is 15 residues long. Losses at the gene ends were 1 base for V and 5 bases for J; bases not matched to a gene: 3. CDR3 bases: TGTGCCAGCAGTGAAGGACAGGGGCGGAATGAAAAACTGTTTTTT. Translation: CASSEGQGRNEKLFF.

This clone was recorded a few times. This sequence joins TRBV27 and TRBJ1-3, with D maybe TRBD1 (5 bases). Trimming took off 0 bases at V and 1 base at J, with 7 bases between the two ends. The CDR3 consists of 15 residues. Germline lookup yields CDR1 MNHEY and CDR2 SMNVEV (reference sequence). CDR3 coding DNA: TGTGCCAGCAGTTTATCGGGGACTTCTGGAAACACCATATATTTT. It is translated as CASSLSGTSGNTIYF.

The chain links TRBV5-1 to TRBJ1-1, with 10 nucleotides matching TRBD1. Per the germline V gene, CDR1 is SGHRS and CDR2 is YFSETQ. Trimming took 0 bases from V and 4 from J; bases not matched to a gene: 3. CDR3 length equals 15 residues. The CDR3 spells CASSLGDRGITEAFF. The DNA for the CDR3 is TGCGCCAGCAGCTTGGGGGACAGGGGAATCACTGAAGCTTTCTTT. Full variable domain (remainder filled in from reference TRBV5-1 and TRBJ1-1): KAGVTQTPRYLIKTRGQQVTLSCSPISGHRSVSWYQQTPGQGLQFLFEYFSETQRNKGNFPGRFSGRQFSNSRSEMNVSTLELGDSALYLCASSLGDRGITEAFFGQGTRLTVV.

The chain uses TRBV28 and TRBJ1-1, with 7 nucleotides matching TRBD1. The germline V gene encodes CDR1 MDHEN and CDR2 SYDVKM. V was pared by 1 base and J by 6 bases, with 5 bases of the junction left unmatched. This CDR3 region has 14 residues. CDR3 amino acids: CASSLSTGESEAFF. CDR3 nucleotides: TGTGCCAGCAGTTTATCTACAGGGGAATCTGAAGCTTTCTTT.

J is TRBJ2-5 and V is TRBV24-1; D is uncertain. Germline assignment: CDR1 KGHDR and CDR2 SFDVKD. The ends were cut back, 4 bases at V and 2 bases at J, with 13 bases in the middle. This CDR3 is 15 amino acids long. This CDR3 is CATSDPMEAQETQYF. As DNA, the CDR3 is TGTGCCACCAGTGACCCTATGGAAGCGCAAGAGACCCAGTACTTC.

The chain employs TRBV6-2 or TRBV6-3 and TRBJ1-2; possibly TRBD1 for D (6 bases). Trimming took off 6 bases at V and 3 bases at J, with 17 bases between the two ends. The CDR3 is 15 amino acids. Germline V gene lookup returns CDR1 MNHEY and CDR2 SVGEGT. The CDR3 DNA reads as TGTGCCAGCAGCACCGATGGGGGCTCGGACTATGGCTACACCTTC. Translation gives CASSTDGGSDYGYTF.

J is TRBJ1-5 and V is TRBV6-5, with a possible D match to TRBD1 (6 bases). Germline V CDR1 and CDR2: MNHEY, SVGAGI. The CDR3 extends over 14 amino acids. V lost 5 bases and J lost 7, with 15 bases in between. The DNA for the CDR3 is TGTGCCAGCAGTCAGACAGGTATAGGGCAGCCCCAGCATTTT. The encoded protein is CASSQTGIGQPQHF.

V is TRBV2 and J is TRBJ1-4; TRBD1 might be the D (6 bases). Germline lookup yields CDR1 SNHLY and CDR2 FYNNEI. The CDR3 runs 14 residues. Trimming pared 8 bases from V and 7 bases from J, leaving 17 bases between. The CDR3 loop reads CASWRGGGVEKLFF. In nucleotides, the CDR3 is TGTGCCAGCTGGAGAGGGGGGGGCGTTGAAAAACTGTTTTTT.

V usage is TRBV2 and J usage is TRBJ1-1; the D gene is possibly TRBD1 (6 bases). V lost 0 bases to trimming and J lost 5 bases, with 13 bases between them. Per the germline V gene, CDR1 is SNHLY and CDR2 is FYNNEI. This CDR3 is built from 15 residues. The DNA of the CDR3 is TGTGCCAGCAGTGAAGCGCTTCTGGGGGCAACTGAAGCTTTCTTT. Translating it yields CASSEALLGATEAFF.

The J gene is TRBJ2-2, the V gene TRBV6-6, with 7 bases matching TRBD2. Germline lookup yields CDR1 MNHNY and CDR2 SVGAGI (reference sequence). This CDR3 has 15 amino acids. Trimming cost V 10 bases and J 4 bases; bases outside gene matches: 12. The CDR3: CAIMEVGGITGELFF. The CDR3 DNA sequence: TGTGCCATCATGGAAGTCGGGGGGATCACCGGGGAGCTGTTTTTT.

This clone was seen only once. The chain uses TRBV14 and TRBJ2-5; D is uncertain. Germline assignment: CDR1 SGHDN and CDR2 FVKESK. The CDR3 contains 16 residues. V lost 3 bases and J lost 5, with 19 bases in between. DNA for the CDR3: TGTGCCAGCAGCCACCGAATCCCTTCGGCCGGGGAGACCCAGTACTTC. It yields the protein CASSHRIPSAGETQYF.

The chain has TRBV11-2 and TRBJ2-7, with 10 nucleotides matching TRBD1. Germline CDR1 SGHAT, CDR2 FQNNGV. The CDR3 extends over 16 amino acids. With V trimmed by 0 bases and J by 4 bases, 6 bases remained unmatched. In nucleotides, the CDR3 is TGTGCCAGCAGCTTAGATCTAGGGGACAGGGGTTACGAGCAGTACGTC. Translated, it gives CASSLDLGDRGYEQYV.

Turning to this clone: The conserved closing phenylalanine or tryptophan is absent in this CDR3, likely reflecting a read error. The limits of the CDR3 on the DNA are not certain, so only TCRdb's listed CDR3 is given. The CDR3 sequence: CSAPYGSE. The chain recombines TRBV20-1 with TRBJ1-2. The CDR3 length is 8 residues, termini included. The V gene's germline CDR1 is DFQATT and CDR2 SNEGSKA (reference sequence).

The chain uses TRBV29-1 and TRBJ2-5; 8 bases fit TRBD1. Germline V gene lookup returns CDR1 SQVTM and CDR2 ANQGSEA. After removal of 5 bases from V and 2 bases from J, the junction contained 4 bases not matched to a gene. The CDR3 has 13 residues. CDR3 loop: CSVSGQGQETQYF. CDR3 in DNA: TGCAGCGTTAGCGGACAGGGTCAAGAGACCCAGTACTTC.

This chain uses TRBV2 with TRBJ1-1; tentatively, D is TRBD1 (5 bases). The CDR3 has 13 amino acids. Deletions cut 6 bases from V and 1 base from J, with 9 bases between. From germline, CDR1 is SNHLY and CDR2 FYNNEI. The CDR3 sequence is CASRITGNTEAFF. CDR3 coding DNA: TGTGCCAGCAGGATAACAGGGAACACTGAAGCTTTCTTT.

The V and J genes are TRBV28 and TRBJ1-2; 9 bases agree with TRBD1. Germline V CDR1 and CDR2: MDHEN, SYDVKM. V trimming: 6 bases; J trimming: 4 bases; junction bases outside the gene matches: 9. This CDR3 is 15 amino acids long. The CDR3 nucleotides read TGTGCCAGCAGCTCCGGGACAGGGTATGTCTATGGCTACACCTTC. Its translation is CASSSGTGYVYGYTF.

The chain couples TRBV2 to TRBJ1-1; possibly TRBD1 for D (5 bases). CDR1 is SNHLY, CDR2 FYNNEI, per germline. This CDR3 region has 12 residues. Trimming cost V 6 bases and J 8 bases, with 13 bases left between them. The DNA for the CDR3 is TGTGCCAGCAGCCCAGGCGGGGGAGAAGCTTTCTTT. It encodes CASSPGGGEAFF.

The genes are TRBV3-1 (or the pseudogene TRBV3-2) and TRBJ2-5; tentative D call: TRBD1 (6 bases). CDR1 is LGHDT and CDR2 is YNNKEL in the germline V gene (reference sequence). V lost 3 bases and J lost 5, with 13 bases in between. CDR3 length: 14 amino acids. The CDR3 nucleotides read TGTGCCAGCAGCCACAGGACAGCCGGTGAGACCCAGTACTTC. Translated: CASSHRTAGETQYF.

This chain uses TRBV10-3 with TRBJ2-7; 9 positions match TRBD1. Per the germline V gene, CDR1 is ENHRY and CDR2 is SYGVKD. V lost 7 bases, J lost 6 bases, and 10 bases stayed unmatched. The CDR3 totals 14 residues. The CDR3 sequence is CAINPGQGRSEQYF. As DNA, the CDR3 is TGTGCCATCAATCCGGGACAGGGTCGGTCCGAGCAGTACTTC.

Written as DNA, the CDR3 is TGTGCCAGCAGCCGTCAGGGGGGCCAACGGGGTGGCACAGATACGCAGTATTTT. It encodes CASSRQGGQRGGTDTQYF. This chain connects TRBV7-6 to TRBJ2-3, with D possibly TRBD1 on 7 matching bases. This CDR3 is 18 amino acids long. Germline CDR1 and CDR2: SGHVS and FNYEAQ. The germline V and J ends were trimmed by 5 bases and 1 base, with 22 bases remaining between them.

The chain has TRBV6-1 and TRBJ1-6, with D hard to call. The CDR3 length is 15 residues. The V end was cut by 3 bases, the J end by 6 bases, with 12 bases between. Germline CDR1 and CDR2: MNHNS and SASEGT. CDR3: CASSDPRAGNSPLHF. The CDR3 bases are TGTGCCAGCAGTGACCCTCGGGCGGGTAATTCACCCCTCCACTTT.

This chain uses TRBV5-6 with TRBJ1-1; D may be TRBD1 (6 bases). The CDR3 has 13 residues. V lost 8 bases and J lost 8, with 19 bases in between. Germline V CDR1 and CDR2: SGHDT, YYEEEE. The CDR3 sequence is CASTYRGGREAFF. Here the CDR3 DNA reads TGTGCCAGTACCTACCGCGGGGGCCGGGAAGCTTTCTTT.

The chain combines TRBV6-7 with TRBJ2-1; D possibly corresponds to TRBD1 (5 bases). TRBV6-7 is noted as an ORF with a role that remains uncertain. V gave up 6 bases and J gave up 3 bases, with 9 bases separating them. CDR3 length: 13 amino acids. The CDR3 here is CASREDSYNEQFF. For the CDR3, the DNA is TGTGCCAGCAGGGAAGACAGCTACAATGAGCAGTTCTTC.

The CDR3 loop reads CASSLAGRGGSGNTIYF. The CDR3 DNA follows: TGTGCCAGCAGCTTGGCCGGGAGGGGAGGCTCTGGAAACACCATATATTTT. The rearrangement links TRBV5-4 to TRBJ1-3, with D possibly being TRBD1 (5 bases). Germline V gene lookup returns CDR1 SGHNT and CDR2 YYREEE (reference sequence). V shed 0 bases and J shed 0 bases, with 13 bases lying between them. The CDR3 sequence is 17 residues long.

In its sample, this clone was seen a few times. V usage is TRBV7-9 and J usage is TRBJ1-4; 8 bases line up with TRBD1. From germline, CDR1 is SEHNR and CDR2 FQNEAQ (reference sequence). The CDR3 is 15 residues long. V lost 5 bases and J lost 5; bases outside the gene matches: 7. The CDR3 nucleotides read TGTGCCAGCAGCCCAGACAGGGGACGGAATGAAAAACTGTTTTTT. This codes for CASSPDRGRNEKLFF.